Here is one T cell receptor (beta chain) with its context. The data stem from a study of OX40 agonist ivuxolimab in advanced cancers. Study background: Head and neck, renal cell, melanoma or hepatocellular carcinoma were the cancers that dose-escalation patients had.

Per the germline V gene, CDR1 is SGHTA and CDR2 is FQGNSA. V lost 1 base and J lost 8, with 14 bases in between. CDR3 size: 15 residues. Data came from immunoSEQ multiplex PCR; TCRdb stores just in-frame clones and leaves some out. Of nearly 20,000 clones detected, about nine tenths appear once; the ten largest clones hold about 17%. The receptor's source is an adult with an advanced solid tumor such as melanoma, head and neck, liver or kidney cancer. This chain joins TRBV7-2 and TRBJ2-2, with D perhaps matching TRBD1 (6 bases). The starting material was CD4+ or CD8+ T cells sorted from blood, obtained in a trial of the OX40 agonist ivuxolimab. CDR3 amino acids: CASSLVGHGTGELFF. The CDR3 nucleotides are TGTGCCAGCAGCTTAGTGGGACACGGTACGGGGGAGCTGTTTTTT.